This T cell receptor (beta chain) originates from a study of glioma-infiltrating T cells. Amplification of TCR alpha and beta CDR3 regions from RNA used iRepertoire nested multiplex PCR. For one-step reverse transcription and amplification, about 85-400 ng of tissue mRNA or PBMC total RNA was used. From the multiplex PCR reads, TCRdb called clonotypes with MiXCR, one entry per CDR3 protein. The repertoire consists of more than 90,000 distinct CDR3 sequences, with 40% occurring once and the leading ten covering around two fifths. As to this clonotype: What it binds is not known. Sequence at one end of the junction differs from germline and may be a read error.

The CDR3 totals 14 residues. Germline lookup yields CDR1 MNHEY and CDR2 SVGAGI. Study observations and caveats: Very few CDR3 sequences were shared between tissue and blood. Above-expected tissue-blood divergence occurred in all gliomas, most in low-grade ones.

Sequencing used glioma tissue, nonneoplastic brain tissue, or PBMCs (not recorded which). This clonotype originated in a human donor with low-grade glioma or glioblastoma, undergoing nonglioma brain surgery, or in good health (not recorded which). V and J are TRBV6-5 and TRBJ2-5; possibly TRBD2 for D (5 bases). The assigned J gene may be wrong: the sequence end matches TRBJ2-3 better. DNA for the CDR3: TGTGCCAGGTCAAGGGAACCTAGCACAAATACGCAGTATTTT. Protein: CARSREPSTNTQYF.